Presented here are 28 T cell receptor beta chains from one specimen sequenced in a study of glioma-infiltrating T cells after dendritic cell vaccination. This table comes from immunoSEQ multiplex PCR, and its TCRdb copy is limited to in-frame clones, with some not included. Of roughly 80,000 clones listed, around 90% are singletons. The sample was blood, taken before dendritic cell vaccination. The receptors shown here come from a human donor with glioblastoma.

The V and J genes are TRBV5-1 and TRBJ2-2; TRBD1 agrees at 12 bases. V lost 3 bases and J lost 7; bases outside the gene matches: 4. This CDR3 contains 15 residues. Germline V gives CDR1 SGHRS, CDR2 YFSETQ. The CDR3 sequence: CASSSGTGGVGELFF. In DNA form, the CDR3 reads TGCGCCAGCAGCTCCGGGACAGGGGGCGTCGGGGAGCTGTTTTTT. The full variable domain, with the rest looked up from reference TRBV5-1 and TRBJ2-2, is KAGVTQTPRYLIKTRGQQVTLSCSPISGHRSVSWYQQTPGQGLQFLFEYFSETQRNKGNFPGRFSGRQFSNSRSEMNVSTLELGDSALYLCASSSGTGGVGELFFGEGSRLTVL.

The chain combines TRBV7-9 with TRBJ1-1, with D uncertain. V lost 1 base to trimming and J lost 1 base, with 7 bases between them. The CDR3 totals 14 residues. Germline V gene sequence: CDR1 SEHNR, CDR2 FQNEAQ (reference sequence). The CDR3 nucleotides read TGTGCCAGCAGCTTAGGGGCAGGGAACACTGAAGCTTTCTTT. Encoded protein: CASSLGAGNTEAFF.

The chain combines TRBV9 with TRBJ2-1; TRBD1 matches 8 bases. The V gene end was trimmed by 4 bases and the J gene end by 8 bases; junction bases not matched to a gene: 8. The CDR3 totals 14 residues. CDR1 and CDR2 (germline): SGDLS, YYNGEE. Here the CDR3 DNA reads TGTGCCAGCAGCCCAGGGGACAGGCCATATGAGCAGTTCTTC. Protein: CASSPGDRPYEQFF.

The chain combines TRBV7-8 with TRBJ2-2; 7 nucleotides match TRBD1. The V gene end was trimmed by 5 bases and the J gene end by 5 bases; junction bases not matched to a gene: 5. Germline CDR1 and CDR2: SGHVS and FQNEAQ. The CDR3 covers 14 residues. The CDR3 sequence: CASSTDRETGELFF. Written as DNA, the CDR3 is TGTGCCAGCAGCACAGACAGGGAAACCGGGGAGCTGTTTTTT.

CDR3 sequence (DNA): TGTGCCAGCAGCTTGGTCCCCGGGTTATGGGAGACCCAGTACTTC. The encoded protein is CASSLVPGLWETQYF. This sequence joins TRBV5-8 and TRBJ2-5; D unclear. This CDR3 contains 15 residues. In germline, CDR1 is SGHTS, CDR2 YDEGEE. With 0 bases removed from V and 5 bases from J, the gap between germline ends came to 14 bases. The full variable domain, rest sourced from reference TRBV5-8 and TRBJ2-5, is EAGVTQSPTHLIKTRGQQATLRCSPISGHTSVYWYQQALGLGLQFLLWYDEGEERNRGNFPPRFSGRQFPNYSSELNVNALELEDSALYLCASSLVPGLWETQYFGPGTRLLVL.

The V and J genes are TRBV27 and TRBJ2-7, with 7 bases matching TRBD1. The CDR3 runs 13 residues. Trimming cost V 5 bases and J 0 bases; bases outside gene matches: 1. The germline V gene encodes CDR1 MNHEY and CDR2 SMNVEV (reference sequence). CDR3 protein: CASSPGGSYEQYF. The CDR3 bases are TGTGCCAGCAGTCCAGGGGGCTCCTACGAGCAGTACTTC.

The CDR3 DNA follows: TGTGCCAGCAGTGAGTTGGGAAGGACAAAATACGAGCAGTACTTC. Translated: CASSELGRTKYEQYF. The rearrangement links TRBV6-1 to TRBJ2-7; D is perhaps TRBD1 (5 bases). CDR1 and CDR2 from the germline V gene are MNHNS and SASEGT. V was shortened by 3 bases and J by 4 bases, with 16 bases between the two germline ends. CDR3 length equals 15 residues.

This clone has just a few counts. The chain links TRBV15 to TRBJ1-2; the D gene is possibly TRBD1 (6 bases). V lost 0 bases and J 8 bases, leaving 19 bases between the germline ends. CDR3 size: 16 residues. From germline, CDR1 is LNHNV and CDR2 YYDKDF (reference sequence). The CDR3 DNA reads as TGTGCCACCAGCAGAGATCGGGTACAGGGAAGGGGGGGCTACACCTTC. This gives the protein CATSRDRVQGRGGYTF. Filled out from reference TRBV15 and TRBJ1-2, the complete variable domain reads DAMVIQNPRYQVTQFGKPVTLSCSQTLNHNVMYWYQQKSSQAPKLLFHYYDKDFNNEADTPDNFQSRRPNTSFCFLDIRSPGLGDTAMYLCATSRDRVQGRGGYTFGSGTRLTVV.

This chain joins TRBV5-1 and TRBJ1-1, with 9 bases matching TRBD1. Germline V CDR1 and CDR2: SGHRS, YFSETQ. The CDR3 is 15 residues long. The ends lost 2 bases at V and 5 bases at J; junction bases unmatched: 7. CDR3 nucleotides: TGCGCCAGCAGCTTTGGGACAGGGACCGTAACTGAAGCTTTCTTT. Encoded protein: CASSFGTGTVTEAFF.

V is TRBV6-5 and J is TRBJ1-2; D not resolved. Germline CDR1 MNHEY, CDR2 SVGAGI. Trimming cost V 5 bases and J 5 bases, with 9 bases left between them. The CDR3 loop spans 12 amino acids. This CDR3 is CASSNTVYGYTF. The CDR3 bases are TGTGCCAGCAGTAATACAGTGTATGGCTACACCTTC.

The V gene is TRBV7-2, the J gene TRBJ2-7; 12 nucleotides line up with TRBD1. The CDR3 consists of 15 residues. Germline CDR1 and CDR2: SGHTA and FQGNSA. The V and J ends lost 1 base and 4 bases, in that order; junction bases with no gene match: 2. CDR3 sequence (DNA): TGTGCCAGCAGCTTAGGGGACAGGGGGCTATACGAGCAGTACTTC. Residues: CASSLGDRGLYEQYF.

This clone was seen only once. The chain carries TRBV5-3 and TRBJ1-3; 7 bases line up with TRBD1. TRBV5-3 is annotated as an ORF whose role is uncertain. The J segment lost 0 bases and the V segment lost 3 bases, leaving 6 bases of the junction unmatched. The CDR3 spans 16 residues. CDR3 residues: CARSYPGQSSGNTIYF. CDR3 coding DNA: TGTGCCAGAAGCTACCCGGGACAGAGCTCTGGAAACACCATATATTTT.

V and J are TRBV27 and TRBJ2-3; 9 nucleotides agree with TRBD2. The V gene's germline CDR1 is MNHEY and CDR2 SMNVEV (reference sequence). This CDR3 region has 16 residues. The V gene end was trimmed by 5 bases and the J gene end by 1 base; junction bases not matched to a gene: 7. CDR3 in amino acids: CASSRRLAGGTDTQYF. CDR3 nucleotide sequence: TGTGCCAGCAGTCGCAGGTTAGCGGGAGGCACAGATACGCAGTATTTT.

The chain is built from TRBV5-1 and TRBJ2-3; possibly TRBD1 for D (5 bases). The CDR3 contains 14 residues. Germline CDR1 is SGHRS and CDR2 is YFSETQ. Trimming cost V 4 bases and J 6 bases, with 15 bases left between them. DNA of the CDR3: TGCGCCAGCAGCACAGGACATGAGACGGATACGCAGTATTTT. It specifies CASSTGHETDTQYF.

The chain is built from TRBV2 and TRBJ2-2; 8 nucleotides align to TRBD2. The trim removed 7 bases at V and 0 bases at J, leaving 1 base unmatched. This CDR3 spans 14 amino acids. CDR1 and CDR2 (germline): SNHLY, FYNNEI. CDR3 in amino acids: CASTSGPNTGELFF. The CDR3 region has the DNA TGTGCCAGCACTAGCGGGCCGAACACCGGGGAGCTGTTTTTT.

The chain links TRBV7-2 to TRBJ2-7, with 8 bases matching TRBD2. Germline CDR1 SGHTA, CDR2 FQGNSA. V lost 1 base, J lost 6 bases, and 5 bases stayed unmatched. The CDR3 spans 14 residues. The CDR3 DNA reads as TGTGCCAGCAGCTTAGTTAGCGGGAAAGGCGAGCAGTACTTC. Translated, it gives CASSLVSGKGEQYF.

The genes are TRBV9 and TRBJ2-1; possible D gene TRBD2, 5 bases. This CDR3 comprises 17 residues. Between the trimmed V and J ends, which lost 3 bases and 4 bases, there was a span of 20 bases. CDR1 and CDR2 from the germline V gene are SGDLS and YYNGEE. The CDR3 bases are TGTGCCAGCAGCGCCGACAATACGAGGGCCTTATACAATGAGCAGTTCTTC. This translates into CASSADNTRALYNEQFF.

V usage is TRBV27 and J usage is TRBJ1-2; D perhaps matches TRBD1 (6 bases). This CDR3 is built from 13 residues. Germline-derived CDR1 and CDR2 are MNHEY and SMNVEV (reference sequence). Between the trimmed V and J ends, which lost 1 base and 4 bases, there was a span of 7 bases. CDR3 DNA: TGTGCCAGCAGTTTATTCAGGGGCTATGGCTACACCTTC. Translation: CASSLFRGYGYTF.

The chain recombines TRBV11-1 with TRBJ1-2, with D uncertain. CDR1 is SGHAT, CDR2 FQDESV, per germline (reference sequence). CDR3 length: 14 residues. Trimming stripped 3 bases from V and 4 bases from J, with 12 bases between. CDR3 DNA sequence: TGTGCCAGCAGCTTCCCGGGAAAATTCTATGGCTACACCTTC. Translated, it gives CASSFPGKFYGYTF.

The V call is TRBV7-9, the J call TRBJ2-3; possible D gene TRBD1, 6 bases. V lost 0 bases to trimming and J lost 2 bases, with 9 bases between them. Germline lookup yields CDR1 SEHNR and CDR2 FQNEAQ (reference sequence). This CDR3 is 15 amino acids long. The CDR3 sequence: CASSLAGATTDTQYF. The DNA of the CDR3 is TGTGCCAGCAGCTTAGCGGGGGCCACCACAGATACGCAGTATTTT.

This sequence joins TRBV9 and TRBJ2-7; TRBD1 might be the D (6 bases). The CDR3 consists of 15 residues. In germline, CDR1 is SGDLS, CDR2 YYNGEE. Trimming shortened V by 0 bases and J by 3 bases, and 13 bases separated the two germline ends. This CDR3 reads CASSVEGQTSYEQYF. The DNA of the CDR3 is TGTGCCAGCAGCGTAGAAGGACAGACGAGCTACGAGCAGTACTTC.

The rearrangement links TRBV4-1 to TRBJ2-3, with 9 bases identical to TRBD2. CDR1 and CDR2 from the germline V gene are MGHRA and YSYEKL. The ends lost 0 bases at V and 4 bases at J; junction bases unmatched: 5. The CDR3 has 16 residues. CDR3 in amino acids: CASSQDASGGPDTQYF. CDR3 DNA: TGCGCCAGCAGCCAAGATGCGAGCGGGGGGCCAGATACGCAGTATTTT.

V is TRBV6-6 and J is TRBJ2-7, with 11 nucleotides matching TRBD2. CDR3 length: 15 amino acids. Germline V CDR1 and CDR2: MNHNY, SVGAGI (reference sequence). V was pared by 7 bases and J by 7 bases, with 12 bases of the junction left unmatched. CDR3 residues: CASNPTGTSGAEQYF. Here the CDR3 DNA reads TGTGCCAGCAACCCTACCGGGACTAGCGGTGCGGAGCAGTACTTC.

V gene TRBV27 combines with J gene TRBJ2-7; D is unclear. V lost 6 bases, J lost 6 bases, and 15 bases lay in between. The CDR3 is made up of 13 amino acids. Germline-derived CDR1 and CDR2 are MNHEY and SMNVEV (reference sequence). In DNA, the CDR3 is TGTGCCAGCAGGGCCGCAATCTCGGGCGAGCAGTACTTC. Residues: CASRAAISGEQYF.

The CDR3 protein is CASSDSGTGYGYTF. The CDR3, as DNA: TGTGCCAGCAGTGACTCAGGGACAGGATATGGCTACACCTTC. This chain uses TRBV6-4 with TRBJ1-2, with 8 bases that match TRBD1. Germline trimming cut 0 bases from V and 5 bases from J; bases unmatched to any gene: 2. The CDR3 has 14 amino acids. Germline lookup yields CDR1 MRHNA and CDR2 SNTAGT.

The chain uses TRBV21-1 and TRBJ2-5; the table's D call, TRBD2, has no DNA check behind it. The J call may be faulty, since TRBJ2-7 better matches the DNA end. TRBV21-1 counts as a pseudogene. CDR3 size: 17 residues. The CDR3 sequence: CASSKGVSGGVSYEQYF. CDR3 nucleotides: TGTGCCAGCAGCAAAGGAGTGAGCGGGGGGGTTTCCTACGAGCAGTACTTC.

The rearrangement links TRBV5-4 to TRBJ2-1; 7 positions agree with TRBD1. After removal of 3 bases from V and 0 bases from J, the junction contained 3 bases not matched to a gene. CDR1 is SGHNT, CDR2 YYREEE, per germline (reference sequence). The CDR3 loop spans 15 amino acids. The CDR3 protein is CASSSGQRSYNEQFF. CDR3 coding DNA: TGTGCCAGCAGCTCGGGACAGCGCTCCTACAATGAGCAGTTCTTC.

The V call is TRBV6-5, the J call TRBJ2-5; D perhaps matches TRBD2 (6 bases). The CDR3 is made up of 14 amino acids. V was cut by 6 bases and J by 5 bases, with 16 bases left in between. The V gene's germline CDR1 is MNHEY and CDR2 SVGAGI. The DNA of the CDR3 is TGTGCCAGCAGCCCCACGGGAGAGGGGGAGACCCAGTACTTC. This sequence encodes CASSPTGEGETQYF.